This T cell receptor beta chain was observed in a study of OX40 agonist ivuxolimab in advanced cancers. The CDR3 sequence is 15 residues long. The germline V gene has CDR1 MDHEN and CDR2 SYDVKM. V was trimmed by 3 bases and J by 10 bases, leaving 19 bases between them. Produced via immunoSEQ multiplex PCR; TCRdb's table is partial and in-frame only. The sample records more than 65,000 clones, around 90% being singletons. V is TRBV28 and J is TRBJ2-1, with TRBD2 as a possible D gene (6 bases). This receptor was identified in an adult with an advanced solid tumor such as melanoma, head and neck, liver or kidney cancer. Sequencing was performed on CD4+ or CD8+ T cells sorted from blood, taken in a trial of the OX40 agonist ivuxolimab. CDR3 sequence: CASSFLGTDSSEQFF. The CDR3 bases are TGTGCCAGCAGTTTCTTAGGGACTGATTCTAGCGAGCAGTTCTTC.